The 23 T cell receptor beta chains below come from one sample, sequenced in a study of blood T cell repertoires in COVID-19. The method was immunoSEQ multiplex PCR; TCRdb's version includes in-frame clones alone and lacks a portion of them. The profile shows some 180,000 clones, roughly 85% of them singletons. Sequencing was done on a sample of peripheral blood. Receptors were obtained from a woman aged 55-69 years with acute or convalescent COVID-19.

The rearrangement links TRBV24-1 to TRBJ2-6; the D is unclear. Germline CDR1 is KGHDR and CDR2 is SFDVKD. V was cut by 4 bases and J by 1 base, with 10 bases left in between. This CDR3 has 16 amino acids. The CDR3 reads CATSETTRSGANVLTF. CDR3 sequence (DNA): TGTGCCACCAGTGAGACGACAAGATCTGGGGCCAACGTCCTGACTTTC.

Regarding this clone: Other DNA sequences in the same sample also yield this CDR3. The V call is TRBV6-5, the J call TRBJ2-3, with TRBD2 identical over 12 bases. Germline CDR1 reads MNHEY; CDR2 reads SVGAGI. Trimming removed 6 bases from V and 3 bases from J; junction bases left unmatched: 1. There are 14 residues in the CDR3. The CDR3 spells CASRLAGGTDTQYF. The CDR3 nucleotides are TGTGCCAGCAGACTAGCGGGAGGTACAGATACGCAGTATTTT.

The CDR3 loop is CATHGQLNQPQHF. As DNA, the CDR3 is TGTGCCACCCATGGACAGCTCAATCAGCCCCAGCATTTT. The V and J genes are TRBV10-3 and TRBJ1-5, with D perhaps TRBD1 (6 bases). The ends were cut back, 10 bases at V and 3 bases at J, with 13 bases in the middle. Per germline, CDR1 ENHRY and CDR2 SYGVKD. The length of the CDR3 is 13 residues.

The chain employs TRBV5-1 and TRBJ2-2; TRBD1 matches at 9 bases. The CDR3 runs to 14 residues. Germline CDR1 and CDR2: SGHRS and YFSETQ. After removal of 5 bases from V and 7 bases from J, the junction contained 6 bases not matched to a gene. CDR3 DNA: TGCGCCAGCAGGACTACAGGGGGCAGCGGGGAGCTGTTTTTT. Its protein product is CASRTTGGSGELFF.

The V call is TRBV12-1, the J call TRBJ2-1; the table calls TRBD2, which could not be checked here. TRBV12-1 is a documented pseudogene. The CDR3 loop spans 15 amino acids. Written as DNA, the CDR3 is TGTGCCAGCAGCTGCGAGGGGACTAGGGACAATGAGCAGTTCTTC. Its translation: CASSCEGTRDNEQFF.

V usage is TRBV5-6 and J usage is TRBJ1-4; possibly TRBD1 for D (5 bases). CDR1 and CDR2 from the germline V gene are SGHDT and YYEEEE. The CDR3 covers 15 residues. V dropped 1 base and J dropped 6 bases, with 13 bases sitting between them. The CDR3 reads CASSLRETAYEKLFF. The CDR3 coding sequence is TGTGCCAGCAGCTTGCGAGAGACAGCGTATGAAAAACTGTTTTTT.

V and J are TRBV2 and TRBJ2-1; TRBD2 matches at 14 bases. Germline V gives CDR1 SNHLY, CDR2 FYNNEI. The CDR3 contains 15 residues. Trimming took 5 bases from V and 8 from J; bases not matched to a gene: 5. The DNA for the CDR3 is TGTGCCAGCAGTTCCGGGACTAGCGGGAGCCATGAGCAGTTCTTC. This codes for CASSSGTSGSHEQFF. The full variable domain, its missing parts supplied by reference TRBV2 and TRBJ2-1, is EPEVTQTPSHQVTQMGQEVILRCVPISNHLYFYWYRQILGQKVEFLVSFYNNEISEKSEIFDDQFSVERPDGSNFTLKIRSTKLEDSAMYFCASSSGTSGSHEQFFGPGTRLTVL.

This clone was counted a few times. CDR3 coding DNA: TGTGCCAGCAGCTCCTCCCCCGGGACTAGTACTCGAGGGGAGCAGTACTTC. It codes for CASSSSPGTSTRGEQYF. V and J are TRBV9 and TRBJ2-7, with 8 bases that match TRBD2. There are 17 residues in the CDR3. Germline CDR1 SGDLS, CDR2 YYNGEE. V was pared by 4 bases and J by 7 bases, with 19 bases of the junction left unmatched.

The chain has TRBV21-1 and TRBJ1-5; the table calls TRBD1, which could not be checked here. TRBV21-1 is recorded as a pseudogene. The CDR3 totals 13 residues. The CDR3 protein is CASNDRYNQPQHF. Written as DNA, the CDR3 is TGTGCCAGCAACGACAGGTACAATCAGCCCCAGCATTTT.

V usage is TRBV7-8 and J usage is TRBJ1-2; possible D gene TRBD1, 5 bases. From germline, CDR1 is SGHVS and CDR2 FQNEAQ. V gave up 1 base and J gave up 4 bases, with 7 bases separating them. The CDR3 is made up of 13 amino acids. The CDR3 is CASSLGRVYGYTF. The CDR3 DNA follows: TGTGCCAGCAGCTTAGGCAGGGTCTATGGCTACACCTTC. The whole variable domain, filled in from reference TRBV7-8 and TRBJ1-2, reads GAGVSQSPRYKVAKRGQDVALRCDPISGHVSLFWYQQALGQGPEFLTYFQNEAQLDKSGLPSDRFFAERPEGSVSTLKIQRTQQEDSAVYLCASSLGRVYGYTFGSGTRLTVV.

The chain links TRBV28 to TRBJ2-7; tentative D call: TRBD1 (5 bases). The V gene's germline CDR1 is MDHEN and CDR2 SYDVKM. Trimming took off 8 bases at V and 1 base at J, with 12 bases between the two ends. The CDR3 is 13 amino acids. The DNA of the CDR3 is TGTGCCAGCTGTGCAGGGTCATCCTACGAGCAGTACTTC. It specifies CASCAGSSYEQYF.

The V gene is TRBV6-5, the J gene TRBJ1-5; D is possibly TRBD1 (5 bases). V dropped 5 bases and J dropped 7 bases, with 12 bases sitting between them. Germline V gene lookup returns CDR1 MNHEY and CDR2 SVGAGI. The CDR3 extends over 13 amino acids. CDR3 loop: CASSTQESQPQHF. DNA for the CDR3: TGTGCCAGCAGTACACAGGAGTCGCAGCCCCAGCATTTT.

V usage is TRBV6-1 and J usage is TRBJ2-7; D gene unclear. The CDR3 runs 14 residues. Germline V gene lookup returns CDR1 MNHNS and CDR2 SASEGT. V was pared by 1 base and J by 0 bases, with 7 bases between. CDR3 DNA: TGTGCCAGCAGTGAAGGCTATGGCTCCTACGAGCAGTACTTC. Translated: CASSEGYGSYEQYF.

V usage is TRBV9 and J usage is TRBJ1-5, with TRBD1 matching over 7 bases. The CDR3 has 15 residues. V dropped 3 bases and J dropped 1; count of bases not matched to a gene: 4. Germline CDR1 and CDR2: SGDLS and YYNGEE. The CDR3, as DNA: TGTGCCAGCAGCGCCTCAGGGGGAAGCAATCAGCCCCAGCATTTT. This gives the protein CASSASGGSNQPQHF.

The chain has TRBV7-8 and TRBJ2-7; possible D gene TRBD1, 6 bases. V lost 1 base and J lost 7, with 8 bases in between. CDR1 is SGHVS, CDR2 FQNEAQ, per germline. The CDR3 loop spans 12 amino acids. The CDR3 nucleotides read TGTGCCAGCAGCTTAGGCAGGGGAGAGCAGTACGTC. Residues: CASSLGRGEQYV.

This chain uses TRBV28 with TRBJ2-5; the match to TRBD2 covers 9 bases. V lost 3 bases, J lost 2 bases, and 10 bases stayed unmatched. Germline V gene sequence: CDR1 MDHEN, CDR2 SYDVKM. The CDR3 spans 17 residues. CDR3 residues: CASSFSGRGEAQETQYF. CDR3 bases: TGTGCCAGCAGTTTTAGCGGGAGAGGTGAGGCGCAAGAGACCCAGTACTTC.

The chain uses TRBV28 and TRBJ1-2; tentatively, D is TRBD1 (5 bases). CDR1 is MDHEN, CDR2 SYDVKM, per germline. The germline V and J ends were trimmed by 7 bases and 8 bases, with 8 bases remaining between them. The length of the CDR3 is 10 residues. The DNA for the CDR3 is TGTGCCAGCAAGGGGAACGGCTACACCTTC. Amino acids: CASKGNGYTF.

The gene calls are TRBV6-6 and TRBJ2-1, with 8 bases aligning to TRBD2. The V segment lost 6 bases and the J segment 4 bases; nucleotides outside the gene matches: 11. The CDR3 loop spans 16 amino acids. Germline V lookup: CDR1 MNHNY, CDR2 SVGAGI (reference sequence). The CDR3 sequence: CASRTGGTTGYNEQFF. CDR3 bases: TGTGCCAGCAGAACGGGGGGGACTACCGGATACAATGAGCAGTTCTTC.

This rearrangement joins TRBV28 to TRBJ1-2, with D perhaps TRBD1 (5 bases). The CDR3 spans 13 residues. V was shortened by 8 bases and J by 4 bases, with 14 bases between the two germline ends. The germline V gene encodes CDR1 MDHEN and CDR2 SYDVKM. CDR3 nucleotides: TGTGCCAGCCATCAGACAGCCGGCTATGGCTACACCTTC. Amino acids: CASHQTAGYGYTF.

The chain is built from TRBV7-8 and TRBJ2-7; possibly TRBD1 for D (6 bases). CDR1 and CDR2 (germline): SGHVS, FQNEAQ. The CDR3 consists of 15 residues. V was shortened by 1 base and J by 2 bases, with 12 bases between the two germline ends. CDR3 DNA: TGTGCCAGCAGCTTAGAACAGGGACAAACCTACGAGCAGTACTTC. Translated: CASSLEQGQTYEQYF.

The chain couples TRBV24-1 to TRBJ1-6; D is ambiguous. In germline, CDR1 is KGHDR, CDR2 SFDVKD. V dropped 0 bases and J dropped 0 bases, with 8 bases sitting between them. This CDR3 has 17 residues. The DNA for the CDR3 is TGTGCCACCAGTGATTTGACGCTTAGCTCCTATAATTCACCCCTCCACTTT. Residues: CATSDLTLSSYNSPLHF.

This chain joins TRBV11-2 and TRBJ1-1; unclear D gene. The V and J ends lost 1 base and 0 bases respectively, with 6 bases between them. Germline CDR1 and CDR2: SGHAT and FQNNGV. The CDR3 has 14 residues. The CDR3 DNA reads as TGTGCCAGCAGCTTAGGAGGGCTGAACACTGAAGCTTTCTTT. It is translated as CASSLGGLNTEAFF.

The rearrangement joins TRBV7-2 to TRBJ2-3; the D gene is possibly TRBD2 (5 bases). CDR1 and CDR2 from the germline V gene are SGHTA and FQGNSA. The CDR3 totals 14 residues. V dropped 5 bases and J dropped 2 bases, with 11 bases sitting between them. Written as DNA, the CDR3 is TGTGCCAGCAGCCCAAGCGGAAACACAGATACGCAGTATTTT. Its protein is CASSPSGNTDTQYF.